One and the same sample provided the 16 T cell receptor beta chains below, sequenced in a study of T cell changes during pregnancy in multiple sclerosis. Profiling relied on immunoSEQ multiplex PCR, and the TCRdb table lists in-frame clones only, not all of them. This table has tens of thousands of clones, around 93% appearing once. This sample comprised peripheral blood, obtained in the first trimester of pregnancy. The receptors derive from a female donor with multiple sclerosis, enrolled in a pregnancy study.

The chain employs TRBV13 and TRBJ2-1; TRBD2 matches at 7 bases. J lost 3 bases, V lost 5 bases, and 4 bases had no gene match. Germline V gene lookup returns CDR1 PRHDT and CDR2 FYEKMQ (reference sequence). The CDR3 has 14 amino acids. CDR3 loop: CASSPGGDYNEQFF. In DNA form, the CDR3 reads TGTGCCAGCAGCCCTGGGGGGGACTACAATGAGCAGTTCTTC.

The chain combines TRBV5-1 with TRBJ2-7; 8 nucleotides agree with TRBD1. CDR3 length: 15 residues. V lost 4 bases to trimming and J lost 4 bases; unmatched junction nucleotides: 10. CDR1 is SGHRS, CDR2 YFSETQ, per germline. CDR3 loop: CASSPRQGLSYEQYF. CDR3 nucleotides: TGCGCCAGCAGCCCAAGACAGGGGCTGAGTTACGAGCAGTACTTC.

This rearrangement joins TRBV28 to TRBJ2-7; weak D call: TRBD1 (6 bases). Between the trimmed V and J ends, which lost 1 base and 2 bases, there was a span of 12 bases. Germline V CDR1 and CDR2: MDHEN, SYDVKM. The CDR3 consists of 15 residues. In DNA, the CDR3 is TGTGCCAGCAGTTTATATGGGGGCTCGACCTACGAGCAGTACTTC. Translation: CASSLYGGSTYEQYF.

This clone is a singleton in its sample. Written as DNA, the CDR3 is TGTGCCAGCAGTGGGACAGGGAGGGAGACCCAGTACTTC. It is translated as CASSGTGRETQYF. The chain has TRBV2 and TRBJ2-5; 8 bases align to TRBD1. Looked up from germline, CDR1 is SNHLY and CDR2 is FYNNEI. The junction had 3 bases not matched to a gene; V was cut back by 4 bases and J by 5 bases. The CDR3 runs to 13 residues.

The chain uses TRBV2 and TRBJ2-1, with D maybe TRBD1 (5 bases). CDR1 SNHLY and CDR2 FYNNEI come from the germline V gene. V lost 1 base and J 10 bases, leaving 11 bases between the germline ends. The CDR3 runs 13 residues. This CDR3 is CASSEGQRSEQFF. DNA of the CDR3: TGTGCCAGCAGTGAAGGACAGCGCTCCGAGCAGTTCTTC.

This chain uses TRBV5-1 with TRBJ1-2; 7 bases map to TRBD1. Per the germline V gene, CDR1 is SGHRS and CDR2 is YFSETQ. The CDR3 has 15 residues. J was trimmed by 1 base and V by 4 bases; bases with no gene match: 7. In DNA form, the CDR3 reads TGCGCCAGCAGCCCTGGACAGGCAATTAACTATGGCTACACCTTC. Its translation: CASSPGQAINYGYTF. Based on the CDR3 plus reference TRBV5-1 and TRBJ1-2, the full variable domain is KAGVTQTPRYLIKTRGQQVTLSCSPISGHRSVSWYQQTPGQGLQFLFEYFSETQRNKGNFPGRFSGRQFSNSRSEMNVSTLELGDSALYLCASSPGQAINYGYTFGSGTRLTVV.

The chain is built from TRBV15 and TRBJ2-1; 9 bases fit TRBD2. J lost 10 bases, V lost 6 bases, and 7 bases had no gene match. CDR3 length: 13 amino acids. The germline V gene encodes CDR1 LNHNV and CDR2 YYDKDF (reference sequence). The CDR3 nucleotides read TGTGCCACCAGTAGCGGGAGTTTGGGGGAGCAGTTCTTC. Its protein product is CATSSGSLGEQFF.

This chain uses TRBV7-9 with TRBJ2-3; no reliable D call. Germline CDR1 reads SEHNR; CDR2 reads FQNEAQ (reference sequence). The length of the CDR3 is 12 residues. V was pared by 5 bases and J by 2 bases, with 5 bases between. The CDR3 coding sequence is TGTGCCAGCAGCCCTTCCACAGATACGCAGTATTTT. Translation: CASSPSTDTQYF.

The chain links TRBV27 to TRBJ2-1; possibly TRBD2 for D (5 bases). The CDR3 has 16 amino acids. Germline CDR1 and CDR2: MNHEY and SMNVEV (reference sequence). The V gene lost 6 bases and the J gene lost 3 bases, with 18 bases spanning the gap. The CDR3: CASRSGWGGSYNEQFF. CDR3 nucleotide sequence: TGTGCCAGCAGATCCGGATGGGGTGGGAGCTACAATGAGCAGTTCTTC.

For the CDR3, the DNA is TGTGCCAGTAGTATAGCTACAGGGTCGAGGGATGAGCAGTTCTTC. Translated: CASSIATGSRDEQFF. This chain links TRBV19 with TRBJ2-1, with a tentative D call TRBD1 (6 bases). CDR1 and CDR2 (germline): LNHDA, SQIVND (reference sequence). This CDR3 contains 15 residues. V lost 1 base and J lost 8, with 15 bases in between.

The chain combines TRBV25-1 with TRBJ1-2, with D perhaps TRBD1 (5 bases). Trimming took 1 base from V and 7 from J, leaving 19 bases between them. This CDR3 has 16 residues. Per germline, CDR1 MGHDK and CDR2 SYGVNS. The CDR3 sequence is CASSESAGQFGRGYTF. CDR3 sequence (DNA): TGTGCCAGCAGTGAATCCGCGGGGCAGTTTGGACGTGGCTACACCTTC.

The chain links TRBV5-4 to TRBJ2-6; no reliable D call. V shed 2 bases and J shed 0 bases, with 9 bases lying between them. The CDR3 loop spans 16 amino acids. Germline V gene data show CDR1 as SGHNT and CDR2 as YYREEE (reference sequence). The CDR3 protein is CASSFRVDSGANVLTF. The DNA for the CDR3 is TGTGCCAGCAGCTTTCGGGTCGACTCTGGGGCCAACGTCCTGACTTTC.

The chain joins TRBV2 to TRBJ1-2, with 7 bases fitting TRBD1. V gave up 6 bases and J gave up 4 bases; unmatched junction bases: 8. This CDR3 region has 14 residues. Germline V lookup: CDR1 SNHLY, CDR2 FYNNEI. CDR3: CASSRRQGTYGYTF. CDR3 in DNA: TGTGCCAGCAGCCGTCGACAGGGAACCTATGGCTACACCTTC.

The CDR3 spells CASSILSRSADTQYF. The CDR3 DNA reads as TGTGCCAGCAGTATCCTGTCTCGGAGCGCAGATACGCAGTATTTT. This chain uses TRBV27 with TRBJ2-3; D call uncertain. Germline CDR1 reads MNHEY; CDR2 reads SMNVEV (reference sequence). The V end was cut by 5 bases, the J end by 4 bases, with 16 bases between. There are 15 residues in the CDR3.

V and J are TRBV7-8 and TRBJ2-1; D not certain. Deletions cut 3 bases from V and 6 bases from J, with 6 bases between. Looked up from germline, CDR1 is SGHVS and CDR2 is FQNEAQ. The CDR3 is 12 amino acids. The CDR3 DNA sequence: TGTGCCAGCAGCTTTAACACCAATGAGCAGTTCTTC. Translating gives CASSFNTNEQFF.

As for this clone: The same CDR3 also results from other DNA sequences found in this sample. The chain combines TRBV6-5 with TRBJ1-2; no clear D. CDR3 length: 15 residues. The germline V and J ends were trimmed by 7 bases and 2 bases, with 17 bases remaining between them. Germline V gene sequence: CDR1 MNHEY, CDR2 SVGAGI. CDR3 sequence reads: CASTVSGVRNYGYTF. The CDR3 DNA sequence: TGTGCCAGCACGGTTTCTGGAGTACGGAACTATGGCTACACCTTC.